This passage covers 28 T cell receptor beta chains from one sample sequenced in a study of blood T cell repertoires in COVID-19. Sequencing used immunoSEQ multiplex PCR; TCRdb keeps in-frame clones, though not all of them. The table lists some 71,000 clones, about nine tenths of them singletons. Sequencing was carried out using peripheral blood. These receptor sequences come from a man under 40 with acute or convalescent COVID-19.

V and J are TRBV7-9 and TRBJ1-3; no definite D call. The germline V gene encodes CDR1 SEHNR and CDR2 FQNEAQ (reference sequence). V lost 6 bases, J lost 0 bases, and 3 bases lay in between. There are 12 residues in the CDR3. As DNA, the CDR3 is TGTGCCAGCAGGGCCTCTGGAAACACCATATATTTT. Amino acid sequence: CASRASGNTIYF.

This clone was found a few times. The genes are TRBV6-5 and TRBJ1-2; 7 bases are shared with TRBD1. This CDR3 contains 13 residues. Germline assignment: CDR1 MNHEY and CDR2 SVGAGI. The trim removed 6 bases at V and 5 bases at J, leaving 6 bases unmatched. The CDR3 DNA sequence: TGTGCCAGCAGCACCGGGACAGCATATGGCTACACCTTC. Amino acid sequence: CASSTGTAYGYTF.

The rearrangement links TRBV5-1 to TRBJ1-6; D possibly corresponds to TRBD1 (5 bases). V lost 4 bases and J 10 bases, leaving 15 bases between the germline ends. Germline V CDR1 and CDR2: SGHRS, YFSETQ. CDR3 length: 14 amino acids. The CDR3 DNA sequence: TGCGCCAGCAGCCTAGAAGCGACAGACTCACCCCTCCACTTT. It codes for CASSLEATDSPLHF.

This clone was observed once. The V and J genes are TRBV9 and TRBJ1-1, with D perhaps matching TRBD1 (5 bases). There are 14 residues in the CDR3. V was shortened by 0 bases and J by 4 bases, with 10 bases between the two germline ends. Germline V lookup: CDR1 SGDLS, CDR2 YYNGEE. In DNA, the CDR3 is TGTGCCAGCAGCGTAGGGCAGGGTGGCACTGAAGCTTTCTTT. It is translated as CASSVGQGGTEAFF. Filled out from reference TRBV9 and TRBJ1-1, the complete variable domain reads DSGVTQTPKHLITATGQRVTLRCSPRSGDLSVYWYQQSLDQGLQFLIQYYNGEERAKGNILERFSAQQFPDLHSELNLSSLELGDSALYFCASSVGQGGTEAFFGQGTRLTVV.

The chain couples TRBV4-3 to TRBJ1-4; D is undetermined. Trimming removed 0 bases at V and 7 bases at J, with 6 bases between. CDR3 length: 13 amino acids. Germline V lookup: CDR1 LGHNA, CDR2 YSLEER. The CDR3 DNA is TGCGCCAGCAGCCAAGATCAGGTTGAAAAACTGTTTTTT. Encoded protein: CASSQDQVEKLFF.

The CDR3 spells CASSFLADSEQFF. CDR3 DNA: TGTGCCAGCAGCTTTCTAGCGGATAGCGAGCAGTTCTTC. The chain links TRBV5-5 to TRBJ2-1; TRBD2 aligns across 7 bases. Trimming at V came to 2 bases and at J to 10 bases, leaving 6 bases not matched to a gene. The CDR3 is 13 amino acids. In germline, CDR1 is SGHKS, CDR2 YYEKEE (reference sequence).

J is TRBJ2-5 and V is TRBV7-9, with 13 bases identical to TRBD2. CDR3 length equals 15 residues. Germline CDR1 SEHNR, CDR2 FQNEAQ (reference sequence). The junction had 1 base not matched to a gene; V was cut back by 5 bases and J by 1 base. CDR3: CASSRTSGGQETQYF. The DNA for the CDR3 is TGTGCCAGCAGCCGGACTAGCGGGGGCCAAGAGACCCAGTACTTC.

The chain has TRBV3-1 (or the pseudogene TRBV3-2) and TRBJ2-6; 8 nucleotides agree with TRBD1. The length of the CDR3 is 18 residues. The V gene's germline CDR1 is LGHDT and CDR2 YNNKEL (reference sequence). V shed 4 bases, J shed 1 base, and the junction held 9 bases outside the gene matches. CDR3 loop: CASSRTGTLLSGANVLTF. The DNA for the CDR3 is TGTGCCAGCAGCCGGACAGGGACCCTCTTGTCTGGGGCCAACGTCCTGACTTTC.

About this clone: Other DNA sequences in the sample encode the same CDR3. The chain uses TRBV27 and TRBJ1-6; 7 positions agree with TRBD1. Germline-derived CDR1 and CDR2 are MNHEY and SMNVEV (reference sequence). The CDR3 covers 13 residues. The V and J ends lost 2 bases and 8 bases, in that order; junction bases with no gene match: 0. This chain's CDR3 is CASSLDRDSPLHF. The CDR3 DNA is TGTGCCAGCAGTTTAGACAGGGATTCACCCCTCCACTTT.

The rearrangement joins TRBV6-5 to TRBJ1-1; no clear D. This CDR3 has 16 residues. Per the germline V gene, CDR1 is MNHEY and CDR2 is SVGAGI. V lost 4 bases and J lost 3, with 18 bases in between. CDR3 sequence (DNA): TGTGCCAGCAGTTTCCGACCCGGGATTCAGGACACTGAAGCTTTCTTT. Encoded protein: CASSFRPGIQDTEAFF.

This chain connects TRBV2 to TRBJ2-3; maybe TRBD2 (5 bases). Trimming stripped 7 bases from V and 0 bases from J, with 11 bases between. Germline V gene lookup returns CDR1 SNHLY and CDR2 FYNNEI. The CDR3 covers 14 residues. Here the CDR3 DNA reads TGTGCCAGCAAGAGGGCTGCTAGCACAGATACGCAGTATTTT. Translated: CASKRAASTDTQYF. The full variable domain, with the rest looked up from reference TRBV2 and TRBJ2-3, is EPEVTQTPSHQVTQMGQEVILRCVPISNHLYFYWYRQILGQKVEFLVSFYNNEISEKSEIFDDQFSVERPDGSNFTLKIRSTKLEDSAMYFCASKRAASTDTQYFGPGTRLTVL.

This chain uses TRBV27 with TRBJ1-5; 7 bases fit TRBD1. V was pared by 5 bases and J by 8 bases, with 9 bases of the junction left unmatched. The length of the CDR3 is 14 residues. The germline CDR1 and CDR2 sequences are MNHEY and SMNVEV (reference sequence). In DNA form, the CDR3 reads TGTGCCAGCAGTCCCGGACAGGCATTTGAGCCCCAGCATTTT. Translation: CASSPGQAFEPQHF.

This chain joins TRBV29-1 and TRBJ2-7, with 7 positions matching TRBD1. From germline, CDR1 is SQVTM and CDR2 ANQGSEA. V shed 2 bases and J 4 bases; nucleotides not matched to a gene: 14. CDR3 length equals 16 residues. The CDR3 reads CSVEYGETGVDYEQYF. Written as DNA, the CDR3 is TGCAGCGTTGAATATGGTGAAACAGGGGTTGATTACGAGCAGTACTTC.

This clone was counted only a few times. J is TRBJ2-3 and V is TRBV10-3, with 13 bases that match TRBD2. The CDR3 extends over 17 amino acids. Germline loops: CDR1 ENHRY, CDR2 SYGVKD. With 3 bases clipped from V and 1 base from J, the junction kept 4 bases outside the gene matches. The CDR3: CAISDLGLAGGTDTQYF. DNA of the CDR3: TGTGCCATCAGTGATCTCGGACTAGCGGGGGGCACAGATACGCAGTATTTT.

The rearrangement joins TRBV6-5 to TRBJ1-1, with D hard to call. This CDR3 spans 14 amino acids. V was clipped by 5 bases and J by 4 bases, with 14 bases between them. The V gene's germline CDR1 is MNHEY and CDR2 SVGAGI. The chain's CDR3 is CASSRGGGSTEAFF. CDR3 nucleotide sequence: TGTGCCAGCAGTCGCGGTGGAGGGAGCACTGAAGCTTTCTTT.

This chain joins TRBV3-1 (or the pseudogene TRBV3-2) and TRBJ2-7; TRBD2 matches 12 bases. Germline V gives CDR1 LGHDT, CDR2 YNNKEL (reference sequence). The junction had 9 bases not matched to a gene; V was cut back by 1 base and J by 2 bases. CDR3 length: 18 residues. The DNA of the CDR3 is TGTGCCAGCAGCCAAGCCCTTCCTACTAGCGGGAGGACCTACGAGCAGTACTTC. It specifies CASSQALPTSGRTYEQYF.

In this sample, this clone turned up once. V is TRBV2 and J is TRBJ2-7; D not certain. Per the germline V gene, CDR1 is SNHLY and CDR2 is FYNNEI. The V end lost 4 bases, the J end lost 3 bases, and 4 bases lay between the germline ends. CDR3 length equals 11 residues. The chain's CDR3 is CASSAGYEQYV. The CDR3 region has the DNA TGTGCCAGCAGTGCGGGCTACGAGCAGTACGTC.

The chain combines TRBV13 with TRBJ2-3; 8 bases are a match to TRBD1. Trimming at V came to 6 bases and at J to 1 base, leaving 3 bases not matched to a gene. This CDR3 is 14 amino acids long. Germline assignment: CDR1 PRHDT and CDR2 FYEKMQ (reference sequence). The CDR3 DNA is TGTGCCAGCAGGTTGACAGGGGGCACAGATACGCAGTATTTT. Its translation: CASRLTGGTDTQYF.

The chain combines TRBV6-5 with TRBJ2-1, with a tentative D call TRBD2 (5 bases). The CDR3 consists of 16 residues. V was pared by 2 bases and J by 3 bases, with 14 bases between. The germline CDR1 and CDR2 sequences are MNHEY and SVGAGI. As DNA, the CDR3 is TGTGCCAGCAGTTACGACCCAGCGGCGAACTACAATGAGCAGTTCTTC. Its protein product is CASSYDPAANYNEQFF.

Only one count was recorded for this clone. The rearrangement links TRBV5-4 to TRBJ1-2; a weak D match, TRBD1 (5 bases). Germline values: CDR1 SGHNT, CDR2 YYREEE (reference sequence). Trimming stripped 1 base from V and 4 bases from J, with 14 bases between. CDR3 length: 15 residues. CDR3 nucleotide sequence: TGTGCCAGCAGCTTGCGCGGGGGAACTAGCTATGGCTACACCTTC. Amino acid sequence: CASSLRGGTSYGYTF.

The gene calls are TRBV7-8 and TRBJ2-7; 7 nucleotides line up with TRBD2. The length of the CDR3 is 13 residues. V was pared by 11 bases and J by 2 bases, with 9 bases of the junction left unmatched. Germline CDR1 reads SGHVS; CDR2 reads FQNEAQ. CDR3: CASSRGDPYEQYF. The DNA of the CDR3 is TGTGCCTCCTCTCGGGGGGACCCCTACGAGCAGTACTTC.

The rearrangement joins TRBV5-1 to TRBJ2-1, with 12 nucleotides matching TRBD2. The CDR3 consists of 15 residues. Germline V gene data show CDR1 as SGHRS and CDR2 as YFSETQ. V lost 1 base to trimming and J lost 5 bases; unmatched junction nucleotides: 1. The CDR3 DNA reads TGCGCCAGCAGCTTGTGGACTAGCGGGAACAATGAGCAGTTCTTC. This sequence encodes CASSLWTSGNNEQFF.

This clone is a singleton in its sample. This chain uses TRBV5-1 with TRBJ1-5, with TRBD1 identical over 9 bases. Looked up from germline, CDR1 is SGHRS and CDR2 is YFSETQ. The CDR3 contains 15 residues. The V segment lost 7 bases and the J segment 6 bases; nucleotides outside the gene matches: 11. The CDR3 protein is CASRPGTGRSQPQHF. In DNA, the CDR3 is TGCGCCAGCCGCCCCGGGACAGGGAGGAGTCAGCCCCAGCATTTT.

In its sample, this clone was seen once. The CDR3 is CASSESPGGNYEQYF. As DNA, the CDR3 is TGTGCCAGCAGTGAAAGCCCGGGAGGGAACTACGAGCAGTACTTC. V and J are TRBV2 and TRBJ2-7; 8 nucleotides line up with TRBD2. The length of the CDR3 is 15 residues. V was pared by 2 bases and J by 3 bases, with 6 bases of the junction left unmatched. CDR1 and CDR2 from the germline V gene are SNHLY and FYNNEI.

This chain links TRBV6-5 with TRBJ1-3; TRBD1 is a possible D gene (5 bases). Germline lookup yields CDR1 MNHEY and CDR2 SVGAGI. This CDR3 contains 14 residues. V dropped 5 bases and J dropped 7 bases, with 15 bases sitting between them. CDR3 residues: CASSPVFGGNTIYF. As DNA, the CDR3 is TGTGCCAGCAGTCCGGTGTTTGGGGGGAACACCATATATTTT.

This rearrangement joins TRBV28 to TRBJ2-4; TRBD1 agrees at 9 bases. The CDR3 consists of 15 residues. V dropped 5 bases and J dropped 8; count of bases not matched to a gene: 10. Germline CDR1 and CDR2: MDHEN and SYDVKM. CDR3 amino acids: CASSVMGQGEDIQYF. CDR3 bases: TGTGCCAGCAGTGTCATGGGACAGGGAGAAGACATTCAGTACTTC.

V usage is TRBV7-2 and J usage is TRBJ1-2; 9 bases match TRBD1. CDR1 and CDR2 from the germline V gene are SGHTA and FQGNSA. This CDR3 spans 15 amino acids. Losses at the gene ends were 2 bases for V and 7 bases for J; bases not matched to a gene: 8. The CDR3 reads CASSLPGQGVGGYTF. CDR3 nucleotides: TGTGCCAGCAGCTTACCGGGACAGGGTGTGGGTGGCTACACCTTC.

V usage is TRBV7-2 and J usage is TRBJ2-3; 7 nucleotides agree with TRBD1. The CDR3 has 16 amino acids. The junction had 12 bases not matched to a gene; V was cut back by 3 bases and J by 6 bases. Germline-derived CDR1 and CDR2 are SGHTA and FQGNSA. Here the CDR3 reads CASSFLGQGVGDTQYF. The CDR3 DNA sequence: TGTGCCAGCAGCTTTCTCGGGCAGGGGGTTGGCGATACGCAGTATTTT.